This is a list of T cell receptor beta chains from one sample in a study of blood T cell repertoires in COVID-19. Assay used: immunoSEQ multiplex PCR; TCRdb lists only in-frame clones, some missing. The sample has 250,000 or so clones, 89% seen once; the top ten hold roughly 4.8%. The sequencing input was peripheral blood. These TCRs come from a woman in her thirties or forties who had recovered from COVID-19. Each CDR3 is given with its conserved first and last residue. The order of the fields is clone size, V gene, D gene, CDR3 length, J gene, CDR3 protein, CDR3 DNA. D genes are given only for firm matches. Size values are once, few and many counts, or a class for expanded clones, and some rows have none.

.	TRBV7-9	.	10	TRBJ1-3	CASSSGLQYF	TGTGCCAGCAGCTCAGGCCTCCAATATTTT
once	TRBV29-1	.	17	TRBJ1-2	CSVENSGGPLANYGYTF	TGCAGCGTTGAAAACAGCGGAGGACCATTAGCTAACTATGGCTACACCTTC
.	TRBV6-2/TRBV6-3	.	13	TRBJ2-3	CASSYPLRDTQYF	TGTGCCAGCAGTTACCCCCTACGGGATACGCAGTATTTT
.	TRBV11-3	.	12	TRBJ1-1	CASSFAGTEAFF	TGTGCCAGCAGCTTTGCGGGCACTGAAGCTTTCTTT
.	TRBV19	TRBD1	15	TRBJ1-4	CASSRTGDSNEKLFF	TGTGCCAGTAGTAGGACAGGCGACTCAAATGAAAAACTGTTTTTT
.	TRBV19	TRBD2	17	TRBJ2-1	CASTPIGLAGEHNEQFF	TGTGCCAGTACCCCGATCGGACTAGCGGGAGAGCACAATGAGCAGTTCTTC
.	TRBV7-6	TRBD2	15	TRBJ2-5	CASSLGSGAQETQYF	TGTGCCAGCAGCTTAGGTAGCGGGGCCCAAGAGACCCAGTACTTC
.	TRBV16	.	15	TRBJ1-6	CASSQSSGIGSPLHF	TGTGCCAGCAGCCAATCGTCAGGCATAGGTTCACCCCTCCACTTT
.	TRBV16	.	14	TRBJ2-2	CASSQLSPTGELFF	TGTGCCAGCAGCCAACTCAGTCCCACCGGGGAGCTGTTTTTT
.	TRBV5-1	.	15	TRBJ2-3	CASSNGLDGTDTQYF	TGCGCCAGCAGCAACGGACTCGATGGCACAGATACGCAGTATTTT
.	TRBV7-2	TRBD1	15	TRBJ2-1	CASSIDPGQGTEQFF	TGTGCCAGCAGCATCGATCCGGGACAGGGGACCGAGCAGTTCTTC
few	TRBV2	.	13	TRBJ2-1	CASTTRFNNEQFF	TGTGCCAGCACTACGCGATTTAACAATGAGCAGTTCTTC
.	TRBV7-2	TRBD1	15	TRBJ1-1	CASSLETGTNTEAFF	TGTGCCAGCAGCTTAGAGACAGGGACAAACACTGAAGCTTTCTTT
.	TRBV2	.	14	TRBJ2-7	CASVGLKSSYEQYF	TGTGCCAGCGTTGGACTGAAAAGCTCCTACGAGCAGTACTTC
.	TRBV21-1	.	14	TRBJ1-5	CASGGGDSNQPQHF	TGTGCCAGCGGGGGGGGTGATAGCAATCAGCCCCAGCATTTT
.	TRBV5-1	TRBD1	15	TRBJ2-1	CASSPDRGSYNEQFF	TGCGCCAGCAGCCCGGACAGGGGCTCCTACAATGAGCAGTTCTTC
.	TRBV28	.	14	TRBJ2-3	CASSSRTGEDTQYF	TGTGCCAGCAGTTCACGGACGGGGGAGGATACGCAGTATTTT
.	TRBV3-1/TRBV3-2	TRBD1	18	TRBJ2-3	CASSQENTGTGGRDTQYF	TGTGCCAGCAGCCAAGAAAATACCGGGACAGGGGGCAGAGATACGCAGTATTTT
.	TRBV2	.	12	TRBJ2-5	CASMQAGETQYF	TGTGCCAGCATGCAGGCAGGAGAGACCCAGTACTTC
once	TRBV9	.	16	TRBJ1-5	CASSVNGRMGHQPQHF	TGTGCCAGCAGCGTCAATGGAAGGATGGGGCATCAGCCCCAGCATTTT
many	TRBV2	.	13	TRBJ2-5	CASTLGAEETQYF	TGTGCCAGCACTCTAGGGGCGGAAGAGACCCAGTACTTC
.	TRBV3-1/TRBV3-2	.	14	TRBJ1-2	CASSQDEGGGGYTF	TGTGCCAGCAGCCAAGACGAGGGTGGAGGTGGCTACACCTTC
.	TRBV6-5	TRBD2	13	TRBJ2-7	CATLAGIPYEQYF	TGTGCCACACTAGCGGGTATTCCCTACGAGCAGTACTTC
.	TRBV29-1	TRBD1	13	TRBJ2-7	CSVELGQGYEQYF	TGCAGCGTTGAACTGGGACAGGGCTACGAGCAGTACTTC
.	TRBV5-5	TRBD1	15	TRBJ2-7	CASSGRTGGRNEQYF	TGTGCCAGCAGCGGAAGGACAGGGGGCAGGAACGAGCAGTACTTC
.	TRBV29-1	.	15	TRBJ2-3	CSVRGAGSGADTQYF	TGCAGCGTCCGGGGAGCGGGATCAGGGGCAGATACGCAGTATTTT
.	TRBV4-1	TRBD1	15	TRBJ1-1	CASSEQGGLNTEAFF	TGCGCCAGCAGCGAACAGGGGGGCTTAAACACTGAAGCTTTCTTT
.	TRBV5-4	TRBD1	13	TRBJ2-7	CASSLQGSLEQYF	TGTGCCAGCAGCTTACAGGGGTCTTTGGAGCAGTACTTC
.	TRBV4-1	TRBD1	12	TRBJ1-2	CASRDRGYGYTF	TGCGCCAGCAGGGACAGGGGCTATGGCTACACCTTC
.	TRBV2	.	12	TRBJ2-3	CASGALADTQYF	TGTGCCAGCGGTGCATTAGCAGATACGCAGTATTTT
.	TRBV28	TRBD1	15	TRBJ2-7	CASSLASDRGGEQYF	TGTGCCAGCAGTTTAGCTTCCGACAGGGGCGGCGAGCAGTACTTC
.	TRBV3-1/TRBV3-2	TRBD1	13	TRBJ1-2	CASSLGQGGGYTF	TGTGCCAGCAGTCTAGGACAGGGTGGTGGCTACACCTTC
.	TRBV6-5	.	12	TRBJ1-5	CASRTLDQPQHF	TGTGCCAGCAGGACATTGGATCAGCCCCAGCATTTT
.	TRBV6-6	.	11	TRBJ1-3	CASTGSSTIYF	TGTGCCAGCACAGGGTCAAGCACCATATATTTT
.	TRBV15	.	17	TRBJ1-1	CATSREGAGGRKTEAFF	TGTGCCACCAGCAGAGAGGGCGCGGGAGGGCGAAAGACTGAAGCTTTCTTT
few	TRBV5-6	TRBD1	15	TRBJ2-1	CASRLTGGGGNEQFF	TGTGCCAGCAGACTGACAGGGGGCGGAGGCAATGAGCAGTTCTTC
.	TRBV7-6	TRBD1	15	TRBJ2-1	CASSSTGVGYNEQFF	TGTGCCAGCAGCTCGACAGGGGTGGGCTACAATGAGCAGTTCTTC
.	TRBV5-8	.	17	TRBJ2-3	CASSLGGRGLGPDTQYF	TGTGCCAGCAGCTTGGGTGGTCGGGGGTTGGGCCCAGATACGCAGTATTTT